This T cell receptor (beta chain) was identified during a study of OX40 agonist ivuxolimab in advanced cancers. General study results and limits: With doses of 0.1-3.0 mg/kg, partial responders showed among the lowest clonal expansion.

Worth noting for this clone: What it binds is not known.

This table comes from immunoSEQ multiplex PCR, and its TCRdb copy is limited to in-frame clones, with some not included. The sample consists of tens of thousands of clones, 70% to 90% of them appearing once. Sequencing used CD4+ or CD8+ T cells sorted from blood, obtained in a trial of the OX40 agonist ivuxolimab. This receptor was identified in an adult with an advanced solid tumor such as melanoma, head and neck, liver or kidney cancer.

The CDR3 region is CASSERESQYF. CDR3 coding DNA: TGTGCCAGCAGTGAACGGGAATCCCAGTACTTC. The rearrangement uses TRBV25-1 and TRBJ2-5, with D possibly TRBD2 on 5 matching bases. V was cut by 2 bases and J by 9 bases, with 7 bases left in between. Germline V CDR1 and CDR2: MGHDK, SYGVNS. The CDR3 is 11 amino acids.